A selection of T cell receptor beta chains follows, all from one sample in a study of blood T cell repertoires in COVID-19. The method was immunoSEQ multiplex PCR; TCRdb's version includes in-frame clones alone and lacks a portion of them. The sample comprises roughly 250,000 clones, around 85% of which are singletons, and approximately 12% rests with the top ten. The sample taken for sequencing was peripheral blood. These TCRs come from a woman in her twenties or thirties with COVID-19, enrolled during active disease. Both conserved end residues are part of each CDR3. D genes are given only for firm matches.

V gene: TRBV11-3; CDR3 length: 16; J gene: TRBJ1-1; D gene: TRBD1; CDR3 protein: CASSLGQGEANTEAFF; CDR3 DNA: TGTGCCAGCAGCTTAGGACAGGGGGAGGCGAACACTGAAGCTTTCTTT
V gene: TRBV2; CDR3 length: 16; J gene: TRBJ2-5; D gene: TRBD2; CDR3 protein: CASSEGLAVSQETQYF; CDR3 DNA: TGTGCCAGCAGTGAAGGGCTAGCGGTGTCCCAAGAGACCCAGTACTTC
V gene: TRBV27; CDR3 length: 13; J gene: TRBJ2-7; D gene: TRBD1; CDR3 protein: CASSEAGGDEQYF; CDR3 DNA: TGTGCCAGCAGCGAAGCAGGGGGCGACGAGCAGTACTTC
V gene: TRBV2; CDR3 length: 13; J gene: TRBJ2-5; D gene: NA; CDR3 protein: CAASGGAHETQYF; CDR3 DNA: TGTGCCGCCTCCGGAGGGGCACACGAGACCCAGTACTTC
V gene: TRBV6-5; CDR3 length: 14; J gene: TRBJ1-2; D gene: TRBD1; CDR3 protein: CASSPRQGDYGYTF; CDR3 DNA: TGTGCCAGCAGCCCCCGACAGGGGGACTATGGCTACACCTTC
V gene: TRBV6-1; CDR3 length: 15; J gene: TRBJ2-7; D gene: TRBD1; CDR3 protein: CASSEGGTGMYEQYF; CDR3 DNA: TGTGCCAGCAGTGAAGGGGGGACAGGGATGTACGAGCAGTACTTC
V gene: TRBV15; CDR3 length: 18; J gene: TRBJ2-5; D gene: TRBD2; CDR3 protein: CATSSYLAGGLPNETQYF; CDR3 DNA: TGTGCCACCAGCAGCTATCTAGCGGGGGGCCTCCCGAACGAGACCCAGTACTTC
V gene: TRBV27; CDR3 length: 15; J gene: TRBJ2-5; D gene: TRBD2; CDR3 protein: CASSWGIAGGETQYF; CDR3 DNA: TGTGCCAGCAGCTGGGGAATAGCGGGGGGCGAGACCCAGTACTTC
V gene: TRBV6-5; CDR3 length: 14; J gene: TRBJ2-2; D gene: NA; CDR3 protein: CASARDRNTGELFF; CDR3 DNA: TGTGCCAGCGCGCGGGACAGGAACACCGGGGAGCTGTTTTTT
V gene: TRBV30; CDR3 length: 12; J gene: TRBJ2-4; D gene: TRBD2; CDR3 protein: CAWSTSASPQYF; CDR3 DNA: TGTGCCTGGAGTACTAGCGCATCCCCACAGTACTTC